The text below deals with one T cell receptor (beta chain). Its target is unknown. Germline loops: CDR1 SGHRS, CDR2 YFSETQ. The CDR3 contains 15 residues. V lost 0 bases and J lost 8; bases outside the gene matches: 5. TCRdb itself ran the reads through MiXCR, one entry per CDR3 protein. The sample lists around 130,000 distinct CDR3 sequences; approximately 24% were seen once. The data were obtained in a study of T cell repertoires in cytomegalovirus infection. Across the whole study: Public signatures in TCR beta pointed to CMV infection and matching HLA type. Overall study results and limits: The ex vivo response was dominated by HLA-C-restricted CMV-specific TCR beta clonotypes.

The genes are TRBV5-1 and TRBJ1-2, with TRBD1 matching over 12 bases. What was sequenced was PBMCs, sequenced either directly or after in vitro stimulation (not recorded which). This sequence originates from a human donor in good health (CMV status not recorded). Some clones in this sample may be carry-over from other donors' samples. The CDR3 DNA follows: TGCGCCAGCAGCTTGGAGGGACAGGGGGCAGAGGGCTACACCTTC. Amino acid sequence: CASSLEGQGAEGYTF.